A single sample gave rise to the 27 T cell receptor beta chains below, sequenced in a study of glioma-infiltrating T cells after dendritic cell vaccination. Time point meaning: after dendritic cell vaccination, including at tumor progression/relapse. The method was immunoSEQ multiplex PCR; TCRdb's version includes in-frame clones alone and lacks a portion of them. The sample includes approximately 85,000 clones, about 85% of them seen just once. Material: blood, obtained after dendritic cell vaccination. The receptors here all came from a human donor with glioblastoma.

V gene TRBV7-9 combines with J gene TRBJ2-5; 7 bases match TRBD1. Germline V gene sequence: CDR1 SEHNR, CDR2 FQNEAQ (reference sequence). The CDR3 is 15 amino acids. Losses at the gene ends were 4 bases for V and 5 bases for J; bases not matched to a gene: 10. The CDR3, as DNA: TGTGCCAGCAGCTCCTACGACAGGGCAGAGGAGACCCAGTACTTC. This gives the protein CASSSYDRAEETQYF.

The gene calls are TRBV18 and TRBJ2-6, with a possible D match to TRBD1 (5 bases). The length of the CDR3 is 18 residues. V was shortened by 1 base and J by 3 bases, with 16 bases between the two germline ends. Germline V gene data show CDR1 as KGHSH and CDR2 as LQKENI. The CDR3 is CASSPREPQGFGANVLTF. The DNA for the CDR3 is TGTGCCAGCTCACCACGTGAGCCGCAGGGTTTTGGGGCCAACGTCCTGACTTTC.

The V gene is TRBV28, the J gene TRBJ2-1, with TRBD2 identical over 10 bases. Germline CDR1 MDHEN, CDR2 SYDVKM. The CDR3 contains 18 residues. V trimming: 2 bases; J trimming: 0 bases; junction bases outside the gene matches: 7. CDR3 nucleotides: TGTGCCAGCAGTTTAAAGACTAGCGGGCTGAGCTCCTACAATGAGCAGTTCTTC. This gives the protein CASSLKTSGLSSYNEQFF.

The J gene is TRBJ1-1, the V gene TRBV9, with a weak D call TRBD1 (6 bases). There are 15 residues in the CDR3. CDR1 is SGDLS and CDR2 is YYNGEE in the germline V gene. Trimming stripped 2 bases from V and 0 bases from J, with 11 bases between. The CDR3 loop is CASSVRDTLNTEAFF. The CDR3, as DNA: TGTGCCAGCAGCGTCCGGGACACCCTGAACACTGAAGCTTTCTTT.

V usage is TRBV6-4 and J usage is TRBJ1-2; perhaps TRBD1 as D (6 bases). CDR3 length: 18 amino acids. Trimming removed 3 bases from V and 2 bases from J, with 22 bases in between. CDR1 is MRHNA, CDR2 SNTAGT, per germline. CDR3 sequence reads: CASSETPLDQGRNYGYTF. DNA of the CDR3: TGTGCCAGCAGTGAAACCCCCCTAGACCAGGGGCGAAACTATGGCTACACCTTC.

The V gene is TRBV6-5, the J gene TRBJ1-5; weak D call: TRBD1 (5 bases). Per germline, CDR1 MNHEY and CDR2 SVGAGI. The CDR3 contains 14 residues. The germline V and J ends were trimmed by 6 bases and 2 bases, with 11 bases remaining between them. Here the CDR3 reads CASRLTGGNQPQHF. The DNA for the CDR3 is TGTGCCAGCAGATTAACAGGCGGCAATCAGCCCCAGCATTTT.

This chain joins TRBV5-1 and TRBJ1-2; a possible D gene is TRBD1 (5 bases). Germline V gene data show CDR1 as SGHRS and CDR2 as YFSETQ. The CDR3 is 17 amino acids. Trimming removed 5 bases from V and 1 base from J, with 21 bases in between. The CDR3 bases are TGCGCCAGCAGTTCAGGGTGGGTTACCGAAAATAACTATGGCTACACCTTC. Its protein product is CASSSGWVTENNYGYTF.

This sequence joins TRBV7-9 and TRBJ1-4; D not resolved. V lost 1 base to trimming and J lost 7 bases, with 13 bases between them. This CDR3 region has 15 residues. Germline V gene data show CDR1 as SEHNR and CDR2 as FQNEAQ (reference sequence). The CDR3 region is CASSLVPEGSEKLFF. As DNA, the CDR3 is TGTGCCAGCAGCTTAGTTCCCGAGGGTAGTGAAAAACTGTTTTTT.

The CDR3 DNA reads as TGTGCCAGTAGTATAATGTCGACAAGACCGAACACCGGGGAGCTGTTTTTT. The encoded protein is CASSIMSTRPNTGELFF. The rearrangement links TRBV19 to TRBJ2-2; D call uncertain. V dropped 2 bases and J dropped 0 bases, with 13 bases sitting between them. Germline loops: CDR1 LNHDA, CDR2 SQIVND (reference sequence). The length of the CDR3 is 17 residues.

V and J are TRBV19 and TRBJ2-4, with a tentative D call TRBD2 (6 bases). V lost 5 bases to trimming and J lost 8 bases, with 16 bases between them. The germline V gene has CDR1 LNHDA and CDR2 SQIVND (reference sequence). This CDR3 comprises 14 residues. The CDR3 sequence is CASSARRDWDIQYF. The CDR3 nucleotides read TGTGCCAGTAGTGCCCGCCGGGACTGGGACATTCAGTACTTC.

The chain has TRBV18 and TRBJ2-7; 9 nucleotides agree with TRBD1. The J segment lost 5 bases and the V segment lost 0 bases, leaving 11 bases of the junction unmatched. The CDR3 runs 17 residues. From germline, CDR1 is KGHSH and CDR2 LQKENI. The CDR3 is CASSPPLGQGSFDEQYF. The CDR3 coding sequence is TGTGCCAGCTCACCACCTCTGGGACAGGGATCCTTTGACGAGCAGTACTTC.

As DNA, the CDR3 is TGTGCCAGCTCCCGGGGGGAGACAGGACGTTCCTCCTACGAGCAGTACTTC. Its translation is CASSRGETGRSSYEQYF. The gene calls are TRBV18 and TRBJ2-7; perhaps TRBD2 as D (7 bases). CDR3 length: 17 amino acids. V lost 6 bases and J 0 bases, leaving 21 bases between the germline ends. In germline, CDR1 is KGHSH, CDR2 LQKENI.

The rearrangement links TRBV2 to TRBJ2-7; 8 bases match TRBD2. In germline, CDR1 is SNHLY, CDR2 FYNNEI. The junction had 15 bases not matched to a gene; V was cut back by 5 bases and J by 0 bases. The CDR3 runs 18 residues. CDR3 residues: CASSLPDHSGKTSYEQYF. CDR3 in DNA: TGTGCCAGCAGTCTTCCCGACCATAGCGGGAAAACCTCCTACGAGCAGTACTTC. Together with reference TRBV2 and TRBJ2-7, the CDR3 gives the full variable domain: EPEVTQTPSHQVTQMGQEVILRCVPISNHLYFYWYRQILGQKVEFLVSFYNNEISEKSEIFDDQFSVERPDGSNFTLKIRSTKLEDSAMYFCASSLPDHSGKTSYEQYFGPGTRLTVT.

V gene TRBV4-1 combines with J gene TRBJ1-1; 7 bases agree with TRBD1. Germline CDR1 MGHRA, CDR2 YSYEKL. V lost 5 bases and J lost 0; bases outside the gene matches: 6. The CDR3 totals 15 residues. The CDR3 is CASSVGTDMNTEAFF. In DNA form, the CDR3 reads TGCGCCAGCAGCGTCGGGACAGACATGAACACTGAAGCTTTCTTT.

On this clone itself: With a far larger clone one base away, a read error is the likely cause. The rearrangement uses TRBV15 and TRBJ1-5; TRBD1 matches 9 bases. Germline assignment: CDR1 LNHNV and CDR2 YYDKDF (reference sequence). The length of the CDR3 is 15 residues. The CDR3 DNA is TGTGTCACCAGTTGGGACAGGGAGCTAAATCAGCCCCAGCATTTT. As protein: CVTSWDRELNQPQHF.

J is TRBJ2-7 and V is TRBV4-3, with 8 positions matching TRBD1. CDR1 LGHNA and CDR2 YSLEER come from the germline V gene. Unmatched junction bases numbered 7, after V lost 0 bases and J lost 3 bases. The CDR3 extends over 16 amino acids. CDR3 region: CASSQDRQGAFYEQYF. CDR3 nucleotide sequence: TGCGCCAGCAGCCAAGATAGGCAGGGGGCTTTCTACGAGCAGTACTTC.

The gene calls are TRBV30 and TRBJ2-7; TRBD2 aligns across 7 bases. CDR1 GTSNPN and CDR2 SVGIG come from the germline V gene (reference sequence). CDR3 length: 14 residues. V shed 2 bases and J 4 bases; nucleotides not matched to a gene: 8. The chain's CDR3 is CAWSPASGAYEQYF. CDR3 in DNA: TGTGCCTGGAGTCCGGCTAGCGGCGCGTACGAGCAGTACTTC.

This chain connects TRBV23-1 to TRBJ2-1; 9 nucleotides agree with TRBD1. TRBV23-1 is flagged as an ORF with uncertain function. The CDR3 is 15 amino acids. J lost 5 bases, V lost 6 bases, and 8 bases had no gene match. CDR3: CASRPRDRANNEQFF. CDR3 nucleotides: TGCGCCAGCAGACCAAGGGACAGGGCTAACAATGAGCAGTTCTTC.

This rearrangement joins TRBV6-5 to TRBJ2-7; D perhaps matches TRBD1 (6 bases). The CDR3 has 15 amino acids. With 5 bases removed from V and 2 bases from J, the gap between germline ends came to 16 bases. The germline V gene has CDR1 MNHEY and CDR2 SVGAGI. The CDR3 nucleotides are TGTGCCAGCAGTAAGGAGCAGGGGAAGACCTACGAGCAGTACTTC. Translation: CASSKEQGKTYEQYF.

The chain recombines TRBV7-9 with TRBJ2-1; no definite D call. Trimming removed 0 bases from V and 6 bases from J, with 12 bases in between. Germline V gene lookup returns CDR1 SEHNR and CDR2 FQNEAQ (reference sequence). The CDR3 contains 15 residues. CDR3 region: CASSLALTPLNEQFF. The CDR3 DNA reads TGTGCCAGCAGCTTAGCGCTAACTCCACTCAATGAGCAGTTCTTC.

CDR3 DNA: TGTGCCAGCAGTTTTTCGGACAAAGACTACGAGCAGTACTTC. It is translated as CASSFSDKDYEQYF. J is TRBJ2-7 and V is TRBV27, with D maybe TRBD1 (5 bases). The CDR3 totals 14 residues. CDR1 MNHEY and CDR2 SMNVEV come from the germline V gene (reference sequence). Trimming stripped 3 bases from V and 3 bases from J, with 12 bases between.

The J gene is TRBJ1-3, the V gene TRBV6-1; D gene unclear. The V gene's germline CDR1 is MNHNS and CDR2 SASEGT. The CDR3 is 15 amino acids. The ends were cut back, 3 bases at V and 4 bases at J, with 13 bases in the middle. CDR3 protein: CASSDGHLKGNTIYF. In nucleotides, the CDR3 is TGTGCCAGCAGTGATGGCCATCTTAAAGGAAACACCATATATTTT.

This chain connects TRBV6-4 to TRBJ2-2; D not certain. This CDR3 contains 13 residues. Germline assignment: CDR1 MRHNA and CDR2 SNTAGT. Trimming removed 4 bases from V and 0 bases from J, with 3 bases in between. The CDR3 loop reads CASSAANTGELFF. The DNA of the CDR3 is TGTGCCAGCAGTGCGGCGAACACCGGGGAGCTGTTTTTT.

The V gene is TRBV5-1, the J gene TRBJ2-7, with 9 bases matching TRBD2. Germline assignment: CDR1 SGHRS and CDR2 YFSETQ. The length of the CDR3 is 16 residues. V was clipped by 1 base and J by 1 base; unmatched bases: 6. The CDR3 region has the DNA TGCGCCAGCAGCTTGTCACTAGCGGGTAGGTCCTACGAGCAGTACTTC. Residues: CASSLSLAGRSYEQYF.

The chain employs TRBV15 and TRBJ2-2; 12 nucleotides align to TRBD2. The CDR3 covers 15 residues. Germline CDR1 reads LNHNV; CDR2 reads YYDKDF (reference sequence). V was pared by 6 bases and J by 5 bases, with 4 bases of the junction left unmatched. The CDR3 spells CATRTSGSITGELFF. CDR3 bases: TGTGCCACCAGGACTAGCGGGAGTATTACCGGGGAGCTGTTTTTT.

V usage is TRBV2 and J usage is TRBJ2-3; TRBD2 might be the D (6 bases). From germline, CDR1 is SNHLY and CDR2 FYNNEI. This CDR3 has 14 residues. V was shortened by 8 bases and J by 5 bases, with 17 bases between the two germline ends. CDR3 region: CASGASARVDTQYF. The CDR3 DNA reads as TGTGCCAGCGGGGCTAGCGCTAGGGTAGATACGCAGTATTTT.

The J gene is TRBJ1-5, the V gene TRBV5-5, with D possibly matching TRBD1 (6 bases). V was shortened by 2 bases and J by 2 bases, with 11 bases between the two germline ends. CDR1 is SGHKS, CDR2 YYEKEE, per germline (reference sequence). The CDR3 covers 15 residues. CDR3: CASSFRGLGNQPQHF. The CDR3 coding sequence is TGTGCCAGCAGCTTCAGGGGTTTGGGCAATCAGCCCCAGCATTTT.